This T cell receptor (beta chain) was recorded in a study of molecular identifiers for immune sequencing clone quantification. Turning to the study itself: Replicate RNA from roughly 20,000 or 100,000 naive CD8 T cells formed five aliquots; four were sequenced. Study-level findings and limits: Among effectors, clones above 20 RNA copies held over 97% of molecules; among naive cells, under 1%.

Regarding this clonotype: The antigen is unknown.

Using its own MiXCR run on the PCR reads, TCRdb lists one record per CDR3 protein. The sample yields fewer than 45,000 distinct CDR3 sequences, about 24% seen once. The V and J ends lost 0 bases and 0 bases respectively, with 12 bases between them. Germline V gene lookup returns CDR1 DFQATT and CDR2 SNEGSKA (reference sequence). CDR3 length equals 16 residues. The chain employs TRBV20-1 and TRBJ2-4; a possible D gene is TRBD2 (5 bases). The TCR comes from a human donor in good health. Some libraries in this study had Jurkat cell RNA spiked in. Specimen: naive CD8+ T cells from blood, with Jurkat cell RNA spiked in. Subset in this sample: FACS-sorted CD8+CD4-CCR7+CD45RA+ naive T cells. The chain's CDR3 is CSARDRESLAKNIQYF. The CDR3 nucleotides are TGCAGTGCTAGAGACCGGGAATCACTAGCCAAAAACATTCAGTACTTC.